This is a list of T cell receptor beta chains from one sample in a study of blood T cell repertoires in COVID-19. The repertoire was sequenced with immunoSEQ multiplex PCR; TCRdb's copy has only in-frame clones and lacks some. The table includes roughly 46,000 clones, 85% to 90% detected once. Sequencing was carried out using peripheral blood. These receptors were taken from a human donor in a cohort sampled during active COVID-19. Both conserved end residues are part of each CDR3. Fields, in order: CDR3 protein, CDR3 DNA, D gene, clone size, J gene, V gene. D genes are given only for firm matches. Some rows mark clone size as missing; the rest say once, few, many or name a class of expanded clone.

cdr3_aa: CASSSTGTGANVLTF
cdr3_nt: TGTGCCAGCAGTTCGACAGGGACTGGGGCCAACGTCCTGACTTTC
d_call: TRBD1
clone_size: .
j_call: TRBJ2-6
v_call: TRBV6-6

cdr3_aa: CASGLVPGIGYEYEQYF
cdr3_nt: TGTGCTAGTGGTTTGGTACCAGGGATCGGCTACGAGTACGAGCAGTACTTC
d_call: .
clone_size: .
j_call: TRBJ2-7
v_call: TRBV12-5

cdr3_aa: CASSRTFQPQHF
cdr3_nt: TGTGCCAGCAGTCGGACTTTTCAGCCCCAGCATTTT
d_call: .
clone_size: .
j_call: TRBJ1-5
v_call: TRBV12-3/TRBV12-4

cdr3_aa: CASSLPGGYTGELFF
cdr3_nt: TGTGCCAGCAGCTTACCGGGGGGGTACACCGGGGAGCTGTTTTTT
d_call: TRBD2
clone_size: .
j_call: TRBJ2-2
v_call: TRBV5-4

cdr3_aa: CASRDRNMNTEAFF
cdr3_nt: TGTGCCAGCAGGGACAGAAACATGAACACTGAAGCTTTCTTT
d_call: .
clone_size: few
j_call: TRBJ1-1
v_call: TRBV6-5

cdr3_aa: CASSQDRDLLAKNIQYF
cdr3_nt: TGCGCCAGCAGCCAGGACAGGGATTTGCTAGCCAAAAACATTCAGTACTTC
d_call: TRBD1
clone_size: few
j_call: TRBJ2-4
v_call: TRBV4-1

cdr3_aa: CASSLQGYEQYF
cdr3_nt: TGTGCCAGCAGTCTCCAGGGTTACGAGCAGTACTTC
d_call: .
clone_size: .
j_call: TRBJ2-7
v_call: TRBV2

cdr3_aa: CSGGQGEAGELFF
cdr3_nt: TGCAGCGGGGGACAGGGGGAGGCCGGGGAGCTGTTTTTT
d_call: TRBD1
clone_size: once
j_call: TRBJ2-2
v_call: TRBV29-1

cdr3_aa: CASSGRVIQETQYF
cdr3_nt: TGTGCCAGCAGTGGCAGGGTGATCCAAGAGACCCAGTACTTC
d_call: .
clone_size: .
j_call: TRBJ2-5
v_call: TRBV2

cdr3_aa: CASSPRTGEGNQPQHF
cdr3_nt: TGTGCCAGCAGCCCGCGAACAGGGGAGGGCAATCAGCCCCAGCATTTT
d_call: TRBD1
clone_size: .
j_call: TRBJ1-5
v_call: TRBV7-3

cdr3_aa: CASSRTGGFEQYF
cdr3_nt: TGCGCCAGCTCTAGGACAGGGGGTTTCGAGCAGTACTTC
d_call: TRBD1
clone_size: .
j_call: TRBJ2-7
v_call: TRBV10-1

cdr3_aa: CATSDSAGAQPQHF
cdr3_nt: TGTGCCACCAGTGACTCGGCAGGGGCTCAGCCCCAGCATTTT
d_call: .
clone_size: .
j_call: TRBJ1-5
v_call: TRBV24-1

cdr3_aa: CASTYREREQFF
cdr3_nt: TGTGCCAGCACCTACCGGGAGCGTGAGCAGTTCTTC
d_call: .
clone_size: .
j_call: TRBJ2-1
v_call: TRBV6-6

cdr3_aa: CASSPGQGYNEQFF
cdr3_nt: TGTGCCAGCAGTCCGGGACAAGGATACAATGAGCAGTTCTTC
d_call: .
clone_size: .
j_call: TRBJ2-1
v_call: TRBV2

cdr3_aa: CASSQDGVVGADTGELFF
cdr3_nt: TGCGCCAGCAGCCAAGATGGTGTGGTGGGGGCCGACACCGGGGAGCTGTTTTTT
d_call: .
clone_size: .
j_call: TRBJ2-2
v_call: TRBV4-3

cdr3_aa: CASSSPIGGTDTQYF
cdr3_nt: TGTGCCAGCAGCTCCCCCATCGGGGGCACAGATACGCAGTATTTT
d_call: .
clone_size: .
j_call: TRBJ2-3
v_call: TRBV7-3

cdr3_aa: CASSARRGLAGDEQYF
cdr3_nt: TGTGCCAGCAGTGCGAGAAGGGGACTAGCGGGAGACGAGCAGTACTTC
d_call: TRBD2
clone_size: once
j_call: TRBJ2-7
v_call: TRBV6-1

cdr3_aa: CASSQVTGPFRTEAFF
cdr3_nt: TGTGCCAGCAGCCAAGTGACAGGTCCTTTCCGGACTGAAGCTTTCTTT
d_call: .
clone_size: .
j_call: TRBJ1-1
v_call: TRBV14

cdr3_aa: CASTKLQTDTYEQYF
cdr3_nt: TGTGCCAGCACCAAGCTTCAGACGGACACCTACGAGCAGTACTTC
d_call: .
clone_size: .
j_call: TRBJ2-7
v_call: TRBV6-5

cdr3_aa: CASSVDVAGGYEQYF
cdr3_nt: TGTGCCAGCAGCGTAGATGTAGCGGGAGGCTACGAGCAGTACTTC
d_call: TRBD2
clone_size: .
j_call: TRBJ2-7
v_call: TRBV9

cdr3_aa: CASALRRQAYEQYF
cdr3_nt: TGTGCCAGCGCCCTCCGGAGACAGGCTTACGAGCAGTACTTC
d_call: .
clone_size: few
j_call: TRBJ2-7
v_call: TRBV27

cdr3_aa: CASTLGDNEQFF
cdr3_nt: TGTGCCAGCACCCTGGGAGACAATGAGCAGTTCTTC
d_call: .
clone_size: .
j_call: TRBJ2-1
v_call: TRBV7-9

cdr3_aa: CASSPPANNEKLFF
cdr3_nt: TGTGCCAGCTCACCCCCTGCGAACAATGAAAAACTGTTTTTT
d_call: .
clone_size: .
j_call: TRBJ1-4
v_call: TRBV18

cdr3_aa: CASRSGTGARAGELFF
cdr3_nt: TGTGCCAGCAGATCCGGGACAGGGGCGAGGGCCGGGGAGCTGTTTTTT
d_call: TRBD1
clone_size: .
j_call: TRBJ2-2
v_call: TRBV6-6

cdr3_aa: CASSPPAKLGEVYGYEQFF
cdr3_nt: TGTGCCAGCAGTCCCCCGGCCAAACTGGGGGAGGTGTATGGGTATGAGCAGTTCTTC
d_call: .
clone_size: .
j_call: TRBJ2-1
v_call: TRBV9

cdr3_aa: CASKLQGGLNSPLHF
cdr3_nt: TGTGCCAGCAAATTACAGGGTGGGCTTAATTCACCCCTCCACTTT
d_call: .
clone_size: .
j_call: TRBJ1-6
v_call: TRBV6-5